The rows below give T cell receptor beta chains drawn from one sample of a study of blood T cell repertoires in COVID-19. Method: immunoSEQ multiplex PCR; TCRdb's copy keeps in-frame clones and lacks some. The sample has under 200,000 clones; about nine tenths are singletons. The sequencing sample was made of peripheral blood. The receptors shown here come from a man aged 50 to 59 with acute or convalescent COVID-19. CDR3s include the opening cysteine and the closing phenylalanine or tryptophan. D genes are given only for firm matches. Size values are once, few and many counts, or a class for expanded clones, and some rows have none.

v_gene	d_gene	j_gene	abundance	CDR3nt	CDR3aa
TRBV2	.	TRBJ2-2	.	TGTGCCAGACGGGTCGCCGGGGAGCTGTTTTTT	CARRVAGELFF
TRBV20-1	.	TRBJ1-5	.	TGCAGTGCCAGTGGTAGGCAGGGGAAAAATCAGCCCCAGCATTTT	CSASGRQGKNQPQHF
TRBV18	TRBD1	TRBJ1-2	.	TGTGCCAGCTCAGAAACAGGGGGTGAATATGGCTACACCTTC	CASSETGGEYGYTF
TRBV7-2	TRBD1	TRBJ2-5	.	TGTGCCAGCAGCCTGGACAGGGGCCCACAAGAGACCCAGTACTTC	CASSLDRGPQETQYF
TRBV18	.	TRBJ2-6	few	TGTGCCAGCTCACCGCGACAGGCCTGGGGCTCTGGGGCCAACGTCCTGACTTTC	CASSPRQAWGSGANVLTF
TRBV5-1	TRBD2	TRBJ2-2	.	TGCGCCAGCAGCGCCGACCCTCCGGGTATCGCGGGGGAGGAGCTGTTTTTT	CASSADPPGIAGEELFF
TRBV2	.	TRBJ1-5	.	TGTGCCAGCAGTATAGACAGGAACAATCAGCCCCAGCATTTT	CASSIDRNNQPQHF
TRBV6-6	.	TRBJ1-3	.	TGTGCCAGCAGTTACCGAGAGGGATCTGGAAACACCATATATTTT	CASSYREGSGNTIYF
TRBV28	TRBD1	TRBJ2-7	many	TGTGCCAGCAGTTCGGACAGGGTGAGCCACGAGCAGTACTTC	CASSSDRVSHEQYF
TRBV16	.	TRBJ2-7	few	TGTGCCAGCAAGGACTTTGAAGAGCAGTACTTC	CASKDFEEQYF
TRBV7-6	TRBD1	TRBJ2-3	.	TGTGCCAGCAGCTTGGTGGGCCCGGGACAGGGGATAGATACGCAGTATTTT	CASSLVGPGQGIDTQYF
TRBV3-1/TRBV3-2	TRBD2	TRBJ2-3	.	TGTGCCAGCAGCCATCGGGGGGGCGGGATAGCAGATACGCAGTATTTT	CASSHRGGGIADTQYF
TRBV5-1	.	TRBJ2-7	.	TGCGCCAGCAGCGGCGGGACAGCCTCCTACGAGCAGTACTTC	CASSGGTASYEQYF
TRBV2	.	TRBJ2-3	.	TGTGCCAGCAGTGATCGCGGGACCTCCACAGATACGCAGTATTTT	CASSDRGTSTDTQYF
TRBV19	TRBD2	TRBJ2-3	.	TGTGCCAGTACCTCGCGGGGGGGCCCAGATACGCAGTATTTT	CASTSRGGPDTQYF
TRBV11-1	.	TRBJ2-7	.	TGTGCCAGCAGCTCGACAGCCCTCTCCTACGAGCAGTACTTC	CASSSTALSYEQYF
TRBV4-3	TRBD1	TRBJ2-5	.	TGCGCCAGTAGCGACAGGGTGGAGGAGACCCAGTACTTC	CASSDRVEETQYF
TRBV7-2	TRBD1	TRBJ1-5	.	TGTGCCAGCAGCTTCACAGGGGGCCCAAGGCAACCCCAGCATTTT	CASSFTGGPRQPQHF
TRBV7-9	.	TRBJ2-7	.	TGTGCCAGCAGCTTAGTAGCGCACGAGCAGTACTTC	CASSLVAHEQYF
TRBV12-5	.	TRBJ1-2	.	TGTGCTAGTGGTTTCACAGGTGATGGCTACACCTTC	CASGFTGDGYTF
TRBV6-5	TRBD1	TRBJ2-1	.	TGTGCCAGCAGGTCGGGACAGGGCCGAAATGAGCAGTTCTTC	CASRSGQGRNEQFF
TRBV30	TRBD1	TRBJ1-5	.	TGTGCCTGGAGTAAGGACAGGGGAAATCAGCCCCAGCATTTT	CAWSKDRGNQPQHF
TRBV3-1/TRBV3-2	TRBD2	TRBJ2-1	.	TGTGCCAGCAGCCAAGCCGGGGGGGGCAATGAGCAGTTCTTC	CASSQAGGGNEQFF
TRBV6-5	.	TRBJ1-2	.	TGTGCCAGCAGCCTATCGACTTATGGCTACACCTTC	CASSLSTYGYTF
TRBV5-1	.	TRBJ1-5	once	TGCGCCAGCAGCTTGATGGACAGTTTCAATCAGCCCCAGCATTTT	CASSLMDSFNQPQHF
TRBV15	.	TRBJ1-4	.	TGTGCCACCAGCAGACAGGGCACCGCGGGAGAAAAACTGTTTTTT	CATSRQGTAGEKLFF
TRBV18	.	TRBJ2-1	.	TGTGCCAGCTCACCACGACCGGGCCAAGAGGGCAATGAGCAGTTCTTC	CASSPRPGQEGNEQFF
TRBV18	.	TRBJ1-1	.	TGTGCCAGCTCACCGTCGATTGGCCCAGGCTTCAACACTGAAGCTTTCTTT	CASSPSIGPGFNTEAFF
TRBV3-1/TRBV3-2	.	TRBJ2-5	once	TGTGCCAGCAGCCGCGGAGGACAGTCGGGGACCCAGTACTTC	CASSRGGQSGTQYF
TRBV4-2	TRBD2	TRBJ2-2	.	TGTGCCAGCAGCCAAGGCCCATTTGGGACTAGCGGGGGGAACACCGGGGAGCTGTTTTTT	CASSQGPFGTSGGNTGELFF
TRBV19	.	TRBJ1-5	.	TGTGCCAGTACCTCGACAGAGTCCAGCAATCAGCCCCAGCATTTT	CASTSTESSNQPQHF
TRBV3-1/TRBV3-2	TRBD2	TRBJ2-7	.	TGTGCCAGCAGCTTCTGGACTAGCGGGAGGGCGCCCTACGAGCAGTACTTC	CASSFWTSGRAPYEQYF
TRBV13	.	TRBJ1-5	.	TGTGCCAGCAGCTTAGGGCGTTCCGATCAGCCCCAGCATTTT	CASSLGRSDQPQHF
TRBV27	TRBD2	TRBJ2-1	.	TGTGCCAGCAAGCGGGGAAGCTCCTACAATGAGCAGTTCTTC	CASKRGSSYNEQFF
TRBV28	TRBD1	TRBJ2-7	.	TGTGCCAGCAGGAGGACAGGGTCGGGAGAGCAGTACTTC	CASRRTGSGEQYF
TRBV7-6	TRBD2	TRBJ2-7	.	TGTGCCAGCAGCTTAACATGGGGCGGACTAGAATCACGCCCACGGTATTACGAGCAGTACTTC	CASSLTWGGLESRPRYYEQYF
TRBV6-2/TRBV6-3	.	TRBJ2-3	few	TGTGCCAGCAGTTACCTCCTGAGGGATACGCAGTATTTT	CASSYLLRDTQYF
TRBV28	.	TRBJ1-2	.	TGTGCCAGCGAGGTAGTCAGGGGACACCATGGCTACACCTTC	CASEVVRGHHGYTF
TRBV4-3	.	TRBJ1-2	.	TGCGCCAGCAGCCGCAATGCCGGGAGGACTAACTATGGCTACACCTTC	CASSRNAGRTNYGYTF
TRBV9	TRBD1	TRBJ1-3	.	TGTGCCAGCAGCGTAGCCCCGGACAGGGCTGGAAACACCATATATTTT	CASSVAPDRAGNTIYF